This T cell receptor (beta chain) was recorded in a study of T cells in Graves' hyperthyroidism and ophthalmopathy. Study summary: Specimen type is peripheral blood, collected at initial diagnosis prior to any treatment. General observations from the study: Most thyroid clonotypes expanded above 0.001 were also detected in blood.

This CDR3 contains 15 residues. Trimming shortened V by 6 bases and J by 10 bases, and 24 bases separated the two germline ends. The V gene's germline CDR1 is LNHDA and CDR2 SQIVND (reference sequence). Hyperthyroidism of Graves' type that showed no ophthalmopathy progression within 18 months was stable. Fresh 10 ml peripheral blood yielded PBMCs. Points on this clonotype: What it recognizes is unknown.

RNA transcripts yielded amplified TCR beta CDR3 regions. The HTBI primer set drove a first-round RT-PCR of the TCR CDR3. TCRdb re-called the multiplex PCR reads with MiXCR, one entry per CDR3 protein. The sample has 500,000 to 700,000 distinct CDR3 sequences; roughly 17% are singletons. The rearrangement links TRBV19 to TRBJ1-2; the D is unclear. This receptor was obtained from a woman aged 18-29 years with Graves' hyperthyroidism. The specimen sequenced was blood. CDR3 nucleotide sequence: TGTGCCAGTAGATTACCTAGGGAGGGAAGTCAAGACTACACCTTC. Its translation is CASRLPREGSQDYTF.